This T cell receptor (beta chain) stems from a study of T-cell reconstitution after alpha-beta-depleted transplantation in children. The V gene lost 3 bases and the J gene lost 13 bases, with 10 bases spanning the gap. CDR1 is DFQATT, CDR2 SNEGSKA, per germline (reference sequence). The CDR3 extends over 10 amino acids. This clonotype was seen many times. Preparing the TCRbeta library involved the use of unique molecular identifiers. TCRdb re-analysed the PCR reads in MiXCR, keeping a single row per CDR3 protein. The sample lists 250,000 to 350,000 distinct CDR3 sequences; about a tenth were seen once.

The rearrangement joins TRBV20-1 to TRBJ2-1, with D perhaps TRBD2 (6 bases). The source is a human donor who donated a stem cell graft to a child with SCID. Here the sequenced sample was PBMCs from the stem cell graft donor, taken from the stem cell graft. The chain's CDR3 is CSARGTDQFF. CDR3 coding DNA: TGCAGTGCTAGGGGGACTGATCAGTTCTTC.